These T cell receptor beta chains were read from a single sample in a study of cytomegalovirus exposure and HLA in healthy donors. The method was immunoSEQ multiplex PCR; TCRdb's version includes in-frame clones alone and lacks a portion of them. The profile shows about 98,000 clones, around 80% of them singletons. The specimen was PBMCs. The origin of the receptors is a man aged 40-55 years in good health and CMV-seronegative. CDR3s include the opening cysteine and the closing phenylalanine or tryptophan. A D gene is named only where the DNA matches it firmly. Not every row has a clone size; where given, it reads once, few, many or a size class.

TRBJ1-1 TRBD1 . TRBV9 CASSVALRGQGGKAEAFF TGTGCCAGCAGCGTAGCTTTAAGGGGACAGGGAGGAAAGGCTGAAGCTTTCTTT
TRBJ1-2 . . TRBV2 CASSETVLRGYTF TGTGCCAGCAGTGAAACGGTCCTTCGGGGCTACACCTTC
TRBJ1-4 . . TRBV27 CASSAQGSTNEKLFF TGTGCCAGCAGTGCGCAGGGCTCAACTAATGAAAAACTGTTTTTT
TRBJ2-2 . once TRBV19 CASTDTSNTGELFF TGTGCCAGTACGGACACTTCGAACACCGGGGAGCTGTTTTTT
TRBJ2-5 . . TRBV5-4 CASSPMKRVQETQYF TGTGCCAGCAGCCCGATGAAACGGGTACAAGAGACCCAGTACTTC
TRBJ2-7 . once TRBV12-2 CASRVPGHSYEQYF TGTGCAAGTCGCGTACCGGGACACTCCTACGAGCAGTACTTC
TRBJ1-6 TRBD1 . TRBV4-3 CASSQEVAGGDSPLHF TGCGCCAGCAGCCAAGAAGTGGCAGGGGGCGATTCACCCCTCCACTTT
TRBJ1-4 TRBD1 few TRBV11-2 CASSLGLSRGQEKLFF TGTGCCAGCAGCTTAGGTCTCTCCAGGGGGCAAGAAAAACTGTTTTTT
TRBJ1-2 . few TRBV6-5 CASSYLRANYGYTF TGTGCCAGCAGTTACCTGCGGGCTAACTATGGCTACACCTTC
TRBJ1-2 TRBD1 . TRBV7-9 CASSLVGTGINYGYTF TGTGCCAGCAGCTTAGTAGGGACAGGGATTAACTATGGCTACACCTTC
TRBJ2-3 TRBD1 . TRBV6-4 CASSENRGLTDTQYF TGTGCCAGTAGCGAGAACAGGGGGCTTACAGATACGCAGTATTTT
TRBJ2-7 TRBD1 . TRBV7-2 CASSLGWDRSYEQYF TGTGCCAGCAGCTTAGGGTGGGACAGATCCTACGAGCAGTACTTC
TRBJ1-2 TRBD1 . TRBV13 CASSMGQGAVNYGYTF TGTGCCAGCAGCATGGGACAGGGGGCGGTGAACTATGGCTACACCTTC
TRBJ1-4 . . TRBV27 CASSFLQGSRTNEKLFF TGTGCCAGCAGTTTTCTTCAGGGGTCGAGAACTAATGAAAAACTGTTTTTT
TRBJ1-1 . . TRBV18 CASGGRGNTEAFF TGTGCCAGCGGCGGCAGAGGGAACACTGAAGCTTTCTTT
TRBJ2-1 . once TRBV4-1 CASSRGSTDYNEQFF TGCGCCAGCAGCCGGGGCAGCACAGACTACAATGAGCAGTTCTTC
TRBJ2-5 TRBD2 . TRBV7-8 CASSLRLAVQETQYF TGTGCCAGCAGCTTGCGACTAGCGGTACAAGAGACCCAGTACTTC
TRBJ1-5 . . TRBV2 CASNSHSNQPQHF TGTGCCAGCAATAGCCATAGCAATCAGCCCCAGCATTTT
TRBJ1-2 TRBD1 . TRBV6-1 CASSSGQGRYGYTF TGTGCCAGCAGTTCTGGACAGGGGCGGTATGGCTACACCTTC
TRBJ1-2 TRBD1 . TRBV10-3 CAISRQGNNGYTF TGTGCCATCTCCAGACAGGGTAATAATGGCTACACCTTC
TRBJ2-7 TRBD1 . TRBV5-6 CASSLVIGQGFYEQYF TGTGCCAGCAGCTTGGTTATAGGACAGGGGTTTTACGAGCAGTACTTC
TRBJ2-1 . . TRBV5-4 CASSPGFGEQFF TGTGCCAGCAGCCCAGGATTCGGTGAGCAGTTCTTC
TRBJ1-4 TRBD1 . TRBV7-9 CASSFDRGTDEKLFF TGTGCCAGCAGCTTCGACAGGGGGACGGATGAAAAACTGTTTTTT